The 4 T cell receptor beta chains listed next were all sequenced from one sample in a study of early T cells in non-severe SARS-CoV-2 infection. TCRdb independently ran MiXCR on the 5' RACE reads; one entry per CDR3 protein. The data hold under 70,000 distinct CDR3 sequences, with 5.5% to 7% observed a single time. This specimen was whole blood, taken at baseline. These receptors originate from an adult who was a healthcare worker with PCR-confirmed SARS-CoV-2 infection or an uninfected control (not recorded which).

This clonotype was counted at least ten times. The chain employs TRBV29-1 and TRBJ1-2; a possible D gene is TRBD1 (5 bases). Germline assignment: CDR1 SQVTM and CDR2 ANQGSEA. Trimming cost V 6 bases and J 6 bases, with 20 bases left between them. This CDR3 region has 14 residues. As DNA, the CDR3 is TGCAGCGTCGCAAGCACCGGGGGAGATGATGGCTACACCTTC. It yields the protein CSVASTGGDDGYTF.

This clonotype occurred many times. The chain carries TRBV4-1 and TRBJ2-7; weak D call: TRBD1 (5 bases). CDR3 length: 15 amino acids. The V and J ends lost 0 bases and 6 bases respectively, with 15 bases between them. CDR1 and CDR2 from the germline V gene are MGHRA and YSYEKL. The CDR3 sequence is CASSQDGHRRGEQYF. In DNA, the CDR3 is TGCGCCAGCAGCCAAGACGGCCACAGGAGAGGCGAGCAGTACTTC.

This clonotype was observed a handful of times. The chain employs TRBV6-6 and TRBJ2-1; D unresolved. CDR1 MNHNY and CDR2 SVGAGI come from the germline V gene (reference sequence). CDR3 length: 15 amino acids. Deletions cut 5 bases from V and 0 bases from J, with 11 bases between. CDR3 protein: CASSADASSYNEQFF. The DNA for the CDR3 is TGTGCCAGCAGTGCGGACGCGAGCTCCTACAATGAGCAGTTCTTC.

The table lists this clonotype with many counts. This sequence joins TRBV4-2 and TRBJ2-5, with D perhaps matching TRBD1 or TRBD2 (5 bases each). V was shortened by 4 bases and J by 5 bases, with 11 bases between the two germline ends. CDR3 length: 13 residues. Germline V gives CDR1 LGHNA, CDR2 YNFKEQ. The CDR3 sequence is CASSLEGRETQYF. CDR3 DNA sequence: TGTGCCAGCAGCCTAGAGGGACGGGAGACCCAGTACTTC.